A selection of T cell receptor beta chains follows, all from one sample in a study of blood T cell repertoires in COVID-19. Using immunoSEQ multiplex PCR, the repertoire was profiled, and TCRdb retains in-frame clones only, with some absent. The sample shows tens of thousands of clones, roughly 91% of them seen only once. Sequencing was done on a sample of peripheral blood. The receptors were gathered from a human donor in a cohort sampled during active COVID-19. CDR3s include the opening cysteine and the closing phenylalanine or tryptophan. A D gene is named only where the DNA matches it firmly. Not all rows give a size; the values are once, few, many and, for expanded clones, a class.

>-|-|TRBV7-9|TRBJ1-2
CASSLVSREGGYTF
TGTGCCAGCAGCTTAGTTTCCAGGGAAGGTGGCTACACCTTC
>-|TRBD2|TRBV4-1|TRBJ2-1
CASSQGTSGSLNEQFF
TGCGCCAGCAGCCAAGGGACTAGCGGGAGTCTGAATGAGCAGTTCTTC
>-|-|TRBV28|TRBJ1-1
CASSHGGVTEAFF
TGTGCCAGCAGCCATGGGGGGGTAACTGAAGCTTTCTTT
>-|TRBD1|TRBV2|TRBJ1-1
CASSDTGGWAEAFF
TGTGCCAGCAGTGATACAGGGGGCTGGGCTGAAGCTTTCTTT
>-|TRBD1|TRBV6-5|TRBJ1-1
CASSFRTGYTEAFF
TGTGCCAGCAGTTTTCGGACAGGGTACACTGAAGCTTTCTTT
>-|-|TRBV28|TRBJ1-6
CASRGGRAPLHF
TGTGCCAGCAGGGGAGGGCGGGCGCCCCTCCACTTT
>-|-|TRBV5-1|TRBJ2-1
CASSLAEAYNEQFF
TGCGCCAGCAGCTTGGCCGAGGCCTACAATGAGCAGTTCTTC
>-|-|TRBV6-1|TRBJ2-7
CASSEGMFDIDYEQYF
TGTGCCAGCAGTGAAGGTATGTTCGACATAGACTACGAGCAGTACTTC
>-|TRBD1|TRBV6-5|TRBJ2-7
CASSYWDRGGHEQYF
TGTGCCAGCAGTTACTGGGACAGGGGAGGTCACGAGCAGTACTTC
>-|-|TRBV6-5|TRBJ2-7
CASSLGEQYF
TGTGCCAGCAGCCTCGGCGAGCAGTACTTC
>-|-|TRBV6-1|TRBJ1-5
CASSEFTGTGQPQHF
TGTGCCAGCAGTGAATTTACAGGGACCGGACAGCCCCAGCATTTT
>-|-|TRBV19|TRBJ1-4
CASSMAGEPEKLFF
TGTGCCAGTAGTATGGCCGGGGAACCTGAAAAACTGTTTTTT
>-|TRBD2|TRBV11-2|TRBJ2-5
CASSVGLGTTTSSETQYF
TGTGCCAGCAGCGTGGGGTTGGGGACTACGACTAGCAGTGAGACCCAGTACTTC
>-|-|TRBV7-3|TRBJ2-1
CASSLNRGTPYNEQFF
TGTGCCAGCAGCTTAAATCGCGGGACGCCGTACAATGAGCAGTTCTTC
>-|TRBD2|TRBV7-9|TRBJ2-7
CASSYPPAGSYEQYF
TGTGCCAGCAGCTATCCTCCAGCGGGAAGCTACGAGCAGTACTTC
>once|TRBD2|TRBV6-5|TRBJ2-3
CARGGGSSGDTQYF
TGTGCCAGGGGGGGAGGGAGTTCGGGAGATACGCAGTATTTT
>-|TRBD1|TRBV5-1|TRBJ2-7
CASSPGQDSYEQYF
TGCGCCAGCAGCCCAGGACAGGATTCCTACGAGCAGTACTTC
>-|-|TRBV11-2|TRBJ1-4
CASRPRGEKLFF
TGTGCCAGCCGCCCACGAGGGGAAAAACTGTTTTTT
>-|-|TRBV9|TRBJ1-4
CASSVGTATNEKLFF
TGTGCCAGCAGCGTAGGGACAGCCACTAATGAAAAACTGTTTTTT
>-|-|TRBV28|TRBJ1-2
CASSYHRMNYGYTF
TGTGCCAGCAGTTATCACAGGATGAACTATGGCTACACCTTC
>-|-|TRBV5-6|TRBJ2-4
CASSYRTTLAKNIQYF
TGTGCCAGCAGCTACAGGACTACACTAGCCAAAAACATTCAGTACTTC
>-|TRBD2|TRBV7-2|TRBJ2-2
CASSRRPGLASGELFF
TGTGCCAGCAGCCGGAGACCGGGACTAGCGTCCGGGGAGCTGTTTTTT
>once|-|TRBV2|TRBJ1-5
CASRAPAGWGYQPQHF
TGTGCCAGCAGAGCTCCGGCGGGATGGGGGTATCAGCCCCAGCATTTT
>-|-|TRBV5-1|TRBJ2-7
CASSSAVGVSYEQYF
TGCGCCAGCAGCTCCGCGGTAGGGGTGTCCTACGAGCAGTACTTC
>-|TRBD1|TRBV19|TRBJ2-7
CASLTGRSDEQYF
TGTGCCAGTCTGACAGGGCGATCCGACGAGCAGTACTTC
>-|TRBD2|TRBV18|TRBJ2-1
CASSLTGLAGVTDEQFF
TGTGCCAGCTCCCTGACCGGGCTAGCGGGAGTAACAGATGAGCAGTTCTTC
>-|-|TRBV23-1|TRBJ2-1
CASSQTPRPTSRRNNEQFF
TGCGCCAGCAGTCAAACACCCAGACCCACTAGTAGGAGGAACAATGAGCAGTTCTTC
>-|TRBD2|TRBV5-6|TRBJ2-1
CASSLEGLAGYSSYNEQFF
TGTGCCAGCAGCTTGGAGGGACTAGCGGGTTATAGCTCCTACAATGAGCAGTTCTTC
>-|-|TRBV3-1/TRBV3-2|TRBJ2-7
CASSDWGTSESSYEQYF
TGTGCCAGCAGCGACTGGGGGACTTCCGAGAGCTCCTACGAGCAGTACTTC
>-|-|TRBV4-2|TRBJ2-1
CASSQDQSRGPRNEQFF
TGTGCCAGCAGCCAAGATCAGTCCCGAGGGCCGCGTAATGAGCAGTTCTTC
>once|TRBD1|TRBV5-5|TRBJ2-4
CASSFASGQGAQNIQYF
TGTGCCAGCAGCTTTGCATCGGGACAGGGGGCGCAAAACATTCAGTACTTC
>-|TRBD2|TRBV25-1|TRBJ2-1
CASSELVSGRNNEQFF
TGTGCCAGCAGTGAACTAGTTAGCGGGCGGAACAATGAGCAGTTCTTC
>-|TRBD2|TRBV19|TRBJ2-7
CASSAGVHEQYF
TGTGCCAGTAGCGCGGGGGTCCACGAGCAGTACTTC
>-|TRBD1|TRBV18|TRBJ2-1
CASSTGVYNEQFF
TGTGCCAGCTCGACAGGGGTTTACAATGAGCAGTTCTTC
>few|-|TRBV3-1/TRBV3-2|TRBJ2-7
CASSQVGGSYEQYF
TGTGCCAGCAGCCAAGTGGGGGGTTCCTACGAGCAGTACTTC
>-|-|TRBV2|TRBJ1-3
CASSESGPGNTIYF
TGTGCCAGCAGTGAATCAGGGCCTGGAAACACCATATATTTT
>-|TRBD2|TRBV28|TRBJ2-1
CASRPPSGSYNEQFF
TGTGCCAGCAGACCCCCTAGCGGGAGCTACAATGAGCAGTTCTTC
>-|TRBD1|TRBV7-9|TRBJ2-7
CASSPTGDRYEQYF
TGTGCCAGCAGCCCGACAGGGGATCGCTACGAGCAGTACTTC
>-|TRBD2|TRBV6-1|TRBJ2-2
CASSEASGRWAGELFF
TGTGCCAGCAGTGAGGCTAGCGGGAGATGGGCCGGGGAGCTGTTTTTT
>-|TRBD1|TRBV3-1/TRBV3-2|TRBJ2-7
CASSHDRAGYEQYF
TGTGCCAGCAGCCACGACAGGGCAGGGTACGAGCAGTACTTC
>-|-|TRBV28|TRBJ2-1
CASRLGDEQFF
TGTGCCAGCCGCCTAGGCGATGAGCAGTTCTTC
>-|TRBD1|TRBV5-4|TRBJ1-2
CASSLPLGQGDGYTF
TGTGCCAGCAGCTTGCCCCTGGGACAGGGAGATGGCTACACCTTC
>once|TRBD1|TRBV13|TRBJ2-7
CASSWGQEISYEQYF
TGTGCCAGCAGCTGGGGACAGGAGATCTCCTACGAGCAGTACTTC
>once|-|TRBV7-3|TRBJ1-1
CASSLTRVRNTEAFF
TGTGCCAGCAGCTTAACGAGGGTGAGGAACACTGAAGCTTTCTTT